A selection of T cell receptor beta chains follows, all from one sample in a study of prognosis after radiotherapy for stage I lung cancer. TCRdb used MiXCR to reprocess the multiplex PCR reads, holding one entry per CDR3 protein. The sample consists of around 21,000 distinct CDR3 sequences, around half of them appearing once. Sample: PBMCs, taken before or after stereotactic body radiation therapy (not recorded which). The receptors come from a donor aged 50 or older with non-small cell lung cancer. Both conserved end residues are part of each CDR3. A D gene is named only where the DNA matches it firmly. The listing skips clone size in some rows; elsewhere it reads once, few, many or a size class.

abundance: .; v_gene: TRBV19; j_gene: TRBJ2-7; d_gene: .; CDR3nt: TGTGCCAGTAGAGGCAGGGTGCTCTACGAGCAGTACTTC; CDR3aa: CASRGRVLYEQYF
abundance: .; v_gene: TRBV6-2/TRBV6-3; j_gene: TRBJ2-1; d_gene: TRBD2; CDR3nt: TGTGCCAGCAGTGAACCTAGCGGGACGGCGCAGTTCTTC; CDR3aa: CASSEPSGTAQFF
abundance: many; v_gene: TRBV20-1; j_gene: TRBJ2-3; d_gene: TRBD2; CDR3nt: TGCAGTGCCCGAGCGGGAGGTACGGATACGCAGTATTTT; CDR3aa: CSARAGGTDTQYF
abundance: once; v_gene: TRBV9; j_gene: TRBJ1-2; d_gene: .; CDR3nt: TGTGCCAGCACCCTTCCTGGTGGCGGTGGCTACACCTTC; CDR3aa: CASTLPGGGGYTF
abundance: once; v_gene: TRBV30; j_gene: TRBJ2-7; d_gene: .; CDR3nt: TGTGCCTGGAGCGCCGGACGGCGAGGGGAGCAGTACTTC; CDR3aa: CAWSAGRRGEQYF
abundance: many; v_gene: TRBV5-4; j_gene: TRBJ1-6; d_gene: TRBD1; CDR3nt: TGTGCCAGCAGCTTGCGACAGGGTGTAGGCTCACCCCTCCACTTT; CDR3aa: CASSLRQGVGSPLHF
abundance: .; v_gene: TRBV2; j_gene: TRBJ2-1; d_gene: .; CDR3nt: TGTGCCAGCAGTGAATTGGACCGAAGCTCCTACAATGAGCAGTTCTTC; CDR3aa: CASSELDRSSYNEQFF
abundance: few; v_gene: TRBV7-3; j_gene: TRBJ2-3; d_gene: TRBD2; CDR3nt: TGCGCCAGCAGCTTAGGGAGACCTAGCGGGAGATGGAGCACAGATACGCAGTATTTT; CDR3aa: CASSLGRPSGRWSTDTQYF
abundance: .; v_gene: TRBV6-2/TRBV6-3; j_gene: TRBJ1-1; d_gene: .; CDR3nt: TGTGCCAGCAGTCCGGGACCGAAGAACACTGAAGCTTTCTTT; CDR3aa: CASSPGPKNTEAFF
abundance: .; v_gene: TRBV27; j_gene: TRBJ2-3; d_gene: TRBD2; CDR3nt: TGTGCCAGCACCCCTTGGGCGGGAGAAGAAGATACGCAGTATTTT; CDR3aa: CASTPWAGEEDTQYF